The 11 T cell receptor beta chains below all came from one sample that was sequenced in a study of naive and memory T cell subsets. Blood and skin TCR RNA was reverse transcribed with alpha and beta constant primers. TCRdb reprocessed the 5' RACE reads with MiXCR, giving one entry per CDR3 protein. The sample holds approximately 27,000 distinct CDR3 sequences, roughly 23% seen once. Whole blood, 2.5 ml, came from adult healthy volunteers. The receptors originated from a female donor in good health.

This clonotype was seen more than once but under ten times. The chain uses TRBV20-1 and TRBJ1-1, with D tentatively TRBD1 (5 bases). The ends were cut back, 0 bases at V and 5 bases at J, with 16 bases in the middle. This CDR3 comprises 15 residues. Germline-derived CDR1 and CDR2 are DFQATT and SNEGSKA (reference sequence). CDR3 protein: CSARDGGRFVTEAFF. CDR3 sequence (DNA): TGCAGTGCTAGAGATGGGGGGAGGTTTGTAACTGAAGCTTTCTTT.

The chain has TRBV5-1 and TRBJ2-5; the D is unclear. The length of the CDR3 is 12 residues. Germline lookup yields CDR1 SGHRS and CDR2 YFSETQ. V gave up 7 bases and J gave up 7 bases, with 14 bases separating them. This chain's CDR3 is CASYPEFGTQYF. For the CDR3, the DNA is TGCGCCAGCTACCCCGAATTTGGGACCCAGTACTTC.

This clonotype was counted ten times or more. CDR3 coding DNA: TGTGCCAGCTCACCCGATTTGGAAGGAGAAAAACTGTTTTTT. Amino acid sequence: CASSPDLEGEKLFF. The V and J genes are TRBV18 and TRBJ1-4; D uncertain. CDR1 KGHSH and CDR2 LQKENI come from the germline V gene. This CDR3 region has 14 residues. V lost 3 bases to trimming and J lost 8 bases, with 13 bases between them. Full variable domain (rest looked up from reference TRBV18 and TRBJ1-4): NAGVMQNPRHLVRRRGQEARLRCSPMKGHSHVYWYRQLPEEGLKFMVYLQKENIIDESGMPKERFSAEFPKEGPSILRIQQVVRGDSAAYFCASSPDLEGEKLFFGSGTQLSVL.

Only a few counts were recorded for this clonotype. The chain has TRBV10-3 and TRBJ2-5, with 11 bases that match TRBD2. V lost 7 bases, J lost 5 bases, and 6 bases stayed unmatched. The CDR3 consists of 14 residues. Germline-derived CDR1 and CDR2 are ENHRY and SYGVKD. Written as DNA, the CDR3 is TGTGCCATCACCGAGGGACTAGCGGAGGAGACCCAGTACTTC. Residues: CAITEGLAEETQYF.

CDR3 region: CASNNAVGTEAFF. The DNA of the CDR3 is TGTGCCAGCAATAACGCAGTGGGGACTGAAGCTTTCTTT. The V gene is TRBV27, the J gene TRBJ1-1, with D uncertain. V was shortened by 7 bases and J by 5 bases, with 14 bases between the two germline ends. Germline CDR1 and CDR2: MNHEY and SMNVEV (reference sequence). The CDR3 is 13 amino acids.

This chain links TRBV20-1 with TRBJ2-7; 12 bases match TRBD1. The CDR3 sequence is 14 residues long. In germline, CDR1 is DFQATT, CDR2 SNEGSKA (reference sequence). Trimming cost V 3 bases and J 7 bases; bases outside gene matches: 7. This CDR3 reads CSARPGQGAWEQYF. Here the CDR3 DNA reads TGCAGTGCTAGGCCGGGACAGGGGGCGTGGGAGCAGTACTTC.

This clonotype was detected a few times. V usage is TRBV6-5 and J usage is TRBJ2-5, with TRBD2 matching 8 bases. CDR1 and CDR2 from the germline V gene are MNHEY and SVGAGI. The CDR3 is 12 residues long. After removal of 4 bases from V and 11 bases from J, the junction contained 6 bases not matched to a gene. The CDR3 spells CASSWSGGTQYF. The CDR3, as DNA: TGTGCCAGCAGTTGGAGCGGGGGCACACAGTACTTC.

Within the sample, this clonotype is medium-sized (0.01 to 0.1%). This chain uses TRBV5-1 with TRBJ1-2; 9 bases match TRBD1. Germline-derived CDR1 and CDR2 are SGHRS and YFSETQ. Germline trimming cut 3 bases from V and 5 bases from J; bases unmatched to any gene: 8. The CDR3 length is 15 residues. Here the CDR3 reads CASSSGTGPLYGYTF. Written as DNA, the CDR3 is TGCGCCAGCAGCTCCGGGACAGGGCCCTTATATGGCTACACCTTC.

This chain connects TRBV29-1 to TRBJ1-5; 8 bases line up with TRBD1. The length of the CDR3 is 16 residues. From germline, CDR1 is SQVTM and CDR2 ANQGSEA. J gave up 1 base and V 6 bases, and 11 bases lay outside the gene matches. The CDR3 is CSVHRTGSHSNQPQHF. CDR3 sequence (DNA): TGCAGCGTCCACCGGACAGGGTCACACAGCAATCAGCCCCAGCATTTT.

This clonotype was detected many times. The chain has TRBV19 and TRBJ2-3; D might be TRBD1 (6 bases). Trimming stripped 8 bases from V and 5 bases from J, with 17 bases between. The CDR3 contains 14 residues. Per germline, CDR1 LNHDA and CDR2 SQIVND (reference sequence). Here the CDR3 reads CASQWGQREDTQYF. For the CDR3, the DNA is TGTGCCAGTCAGTGGGGGCAAAGGGAAGATACGCAGTATTTT.

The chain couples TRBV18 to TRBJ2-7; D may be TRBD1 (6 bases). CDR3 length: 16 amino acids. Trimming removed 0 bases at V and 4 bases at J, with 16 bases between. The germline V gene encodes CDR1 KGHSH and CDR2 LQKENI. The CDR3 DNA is TGTGCCAGCTCACCACCCACAGGGAGCATAGGGTACGAGCAGTACTTC. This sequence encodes CASSPPTGSIGYEQYF.